These 20 T cell receptor beta chains originate from one sample sequenced in a study of CD8 T cells in ankylosing spondylitis. These TCRs are of unknown antigen specificity. Study-level findings and limits: Within ankylosing spondylitis blood, a TCR beta motif made up of seven or eight highly homologous variants appeared to be characteristic.

TCRdb itself ran the 5' RACE reads through MiXCR, one entry per CDR3 protein. The data show around 890,000 distinct CDR3 sequences, with 12% seen just once and about 0.49% held by the top ten. Specimen: blood, either unsorted or a sorted T cell fraction (not recorded which). The receptors come from a male donor with ankylosing spondylitis.

The rearrangement uses TRBV7-2 and TRBJ1-4, with 8 bases lining up with TRBD1. This CDR3 has 14 residues. Germline V lookup: CDR1 SGHTA, CDR2 FQGNSA. V lost 4 bases to trimming and J lost 8 bases; unmatched junction nucleotides: 6. CDR3 region: CASSSDRGKEKLFF. The CDR3 bases are TGTGCCAGCAGCTCAGACAGGGGAAAAGAAAAACTGTTTTTT.

This clonotype was detected many times. The chain is built from TRBV24-1 and TRBJ2-1; D is unresolved. The ends were cut back, 0 bases at V and 8 bases at J, with 7 bases in the middle. CDR1 is KGHDR, CDR2 SFDVKD, per germline. The CDR3 has 13 amino acids. The CDR3 protein is CATSDLAGHEQFF. The CDR3 coding sequence is TGTGCCACCAGTGATTTGGCTGGGCATGAGCAGTTCTTC.

This clonotype was detected ten times or more. This chain connects TRBV6-5 to TRBJ1-4; a weak D match, TRBD1 (5 bases). The germline V and J ends were trimmed by 0 bases and 8 bases, with 13 bases remaining between them. The CDR3 length is 15 residues. Germline V gene lookup returns CDR1 MNHEY and CDR2 SVGAGI. The CDR3: CASSYSGALLEKLFF. CDR3 in DNA: TGTGCCAGCAGTTACTCAGGGGCGCTTCTAGAAAAACTGTTTTTT.

This clonotype was observed a handful of times. The chain's CDR3 is CASSLRDVNSPLHF. For the CDR3, the DNA is TGTGCCAGCAGCCTCCGGGATGTTAATTCACCCCTCCACTTT. The V call is TRBV7-9, the J call TRBJ1-6; D is ambiguous. The germline V gene encodes CDR1 SEHNR and CDR2 FQNEAQ (reference sequence). Deletions cut 5 bases from V and 6 bases from J, with 11 bases between. The CDR3 runs 14 residues.

The chain combines TRBV20-1 with TRBJ2-1, with 7 positions matching TRBD2. Per germline, CDR1 DFQATT and CDR2 SNEGSKA (reference sequence). V lost 3 bases, J lost 7 bases, and 9 bases stayed unmatched. CDR3 length: 14 amino acids. The CDR3 sequence: CSARVGRWPNEQFF. The CDR3, as DNA: TGCAGTGCTAGGGTCGGGAGGTGGCCAAATGAGCAGTTCTTC.

V usage is TRBV7-9 and J usage is TRBJ1-1; the D is unclear. Looked up from germline, CDR1 is SEHNR and CDR2 is FQNEAQ (reference sequence). This CDR3 is built from 16 residues. The V end was cut by 5 bases, the J end by 5 bases, with 21 bases between. CDR3 sequence: CASSHQPTRKNTEAFF. The CDR3 region has the DNA TGTGCCAGCAGCCATCAACCGACTCGAAAGAATACTGAAGCTTTCTTT.

This chain joins TRBV5-5 and TRBJ2-3; D call uncertain. There are 13 residues in the CDR3. Germline V lookup: CDR1 SGHKS, CDR2 YYEKEE (reference sequence). Trimming pared 4 bases from V and 2 bases from J, leaving 8 bases between. The CDR3 reads CASSNEITDTQYF. CDR3 nucleotide sequence: TGTGCCAGCAGCAATGAAATCACAGATACGCAGTATTTT.

The rearrangement joins TRBV20-1 to TRBJ2-5, with 9 nucleotides matching TRBD2. Losses at the gene ends were 1 base for V and 1 base for J; bases not matched to a gene: 4. The CDR3 spans 15 residues. The V gene's germline CDR1 is DFQATT and CDR2 SNEGSKA (reference sequence). The CDR3 nucleotides are TGCAGTGCTAGAGGGGGAGCGGGGGGCCAAGAGACCCAGTACTTC. Its translation: CSARGGAGGQETQYF.

This chain uses TRBV20-1 with TRBJ2-3; no firm D call. CDR1 DFQATT and CDR2 SNEGSKA come from the germline V gene (reference sequence). V was pared by 7 bases and J by 1 base, with 12 bases between. This CDR3 is built from 13 residues. CDR3 in amino acids: CSDKDGGTDTQYF. CDR3 in DNA: TGCAGTGATAAGGATGGGGGCACAGATACGCAGTATTTT.

The chain recombines TRBV4-1 with TRBJ1-2, with TRBD1 identical over 7 bases. The germline gives CDR1 MGHRA, CDR2 YSYEKL. Trimming took 2 bases from V and 7 from J; bases not matched to a gene: 13. This CDR3 is 16 amino acids long. The CDR3 reads CASSQPQGGGGGGYTF. The CDR3 bases are TGCGCCAGCAGCCAACCTCAGGGGGGGGGAGGAGGTGGCTACACCTTC.

The chain uses TRBV20-1 and TRBJ2-2, with unresolved D. The CDR3 totals 13 residues. Germline V CDR1 and CDR2: DFQATT, SNEGSKA (reference sequence). The V gene lost 5 bases and the J gene lost 5 bases, with 12 bases spanning the gap. CDR3 residues: CSASRVGTGELFF. CDR3 bases: TGCAGTGCTTCAAGGGTTGGGACCGGGGAGCTGTTTTTT.

This clonotype has more than one count but fewer than ten. The V call is TRBV10-3, the J call TRBJ2-7; D might be TRBD1 or TRBD2, each matching 5 bases. The V and J ends lost 6 bases and 0 bases respectively, with 15 bases between them. This CDR3 region has 15 residues. Germline CDR1 and CDR2: ENHRY and SYGVKD. CDR3 DNA: TGTGCCATCAGCCCCGCCAGGGACGGCTCCTACGAGCAGTACTTC. Amino acid sequence: CAISPARDGSYEQYF.

The rearrangement uses TRBV7-2 and TRBJ2-6; D remains ambiguous. The CDR3 loop spans 15 amino acids. Germline CDR1 and CDR2: SGHTA and FQGNSA. V was pared by 5 bases and J by 0 bases, with 8 bases between. The CDR3 nucleotides read TGTGCCAGCAGCCCACAAACCTCTGGGGCCAACGTCCTGACTTTC. It yields the protein CASSPQTSGANVLTF. Filled out from reference TRBV7-2 and TRBJ2-6, the complete variable domain reads GAGVSQSPSNKVTEKGKDVELRCDPISGHTALYWYRQSLGQGLEFLIYFQGNSAPDKSGLPSDRFSAERTGGSVSTLTIQRTQQEDSAVYLCASSPQTSGANVLTFGAGSRLTVL.

The chain carries TRBV4-1 and TRBJ1-1; 8 bases match TRBD1. Germline lookup yields CDR1 MGHRA and CDR2 YSYEKL. After removal of 4 bases from V and 0 bases from J, the junction contained 4 bases not matched to a gene. CDR3 length equals 15 residues. CDR3 amino acids: CASSRNRGMNTEAFF. The CDR3 DNA follows: TGCGCCAGCAGCCGAAACAGGGGGATGAACACTGAAGCTTTCTTT.

The CDR3 region is CASSEAFDTEAFF. The CDR3 DNA reads as TGTGCCAGCAGCGAGGCGTTTGACACTGAAGCTTTCTTT. This chain connects TRBV7-2 to TRBJ1-1; D call uncertain. Germline V gene sequence: CDR1 SGHTA, CDR2 FQGNSA. The CDR3 runs 13 residues. Between the trimmed V and J ends, which lost 5 bases and 3 bases, there was a span of 10 bases.

The gene calls are TRBV7-2 and TRBJ2-7, with 9 bases identical to TRBD1. The CDR3 length is 15 residues. The V and J ends lost 5 bases and 4 bases, in that order; junction bases with no gene match: 9. Germline V gene sequence: CDR1 SGHTA, CDR2 FQGNSA. In DNA form, the CDR3 reads TGTGCCAGCAGCCCCGGGACAGGGCTCCCATACGAGCAGTACTTC. It encodes CASSPGTGLPYEQYF.

Ten or more counts support this clonotype. This chain connects TRBV18 to TRBJ1-1; possibly TRBD1 for D (6 bases). The CDR3 has 14 amino acids. V was trimmed by 2 bases and J by 4 bases, leaving 11 bases between them. The germline CDR1 and CDR2 sequences are KGHSH and LQKENI. In DNA form, the CDR3 reads TGTGCCAGCTCACCAAGACAGGACGGCACTGAAGCTTTCTTT. As protein: CASSPRQDGTEAFF. The variable domain in full, with the rest retrieved from reference TRBV18 and TRBJ1-1, is NAGVMQNPRHLVRRRGQEARLRCSPMKGHSHVYWYRQLPEEGLKFMVYLQKENIIDESGMPKERFSAEFPKEGPSILRIQQVVRGDSAAYFCASSPRQDGTEAFFGQGTRLTVV.

This clonotype was seen only a few times. The chain joins TRBV5-1 to TRBJ2-5; D tentatively fits TRBD1 or TRBD2 (5 bases each). In germline, CDR1 is SGHRS, CDR2 YFSETQ. Deletions cut 2 bases from V and 0 bases from J, with 8 bases between. This CDR3 is 14 amino acids long. The CDR3 nucleotides are TGCGCCAGCAGCTTAGGGACGAACCAAGAGACCCAGTACTTC. Amino acids: CASSLGTNQETQYF.

The CDR3 DNA reads TGTGCCAGCAGCCAACTTAGCGGGGCCCCCTACGAGCAGTACTTC. Its translation: CASSQLSGAPYEQYF. The chain joins TRBV7-2 to TRBJ2-7; 8 positions agree with TRBD2. CDR1 and CDR2 (germline): SGHTA, FQGNSA. The CDR3 length is 15 residues. V gave up 5 bases and J gave up 2 bases; unmatched junction bases: 8.

The sample holds many counts of this clonotype. The rearrangement joins TRBV5-1 to TRBJ2-1, with 10 positions matching TRBD2. The CDR3 sequence is 14 residues long. The V gene's germline CDR1 is SGHRS and CDR2 YFSETQ. V was pared by 2 bases and J by 5 bases, with 1 base of the junction left unmatched. The CDR3 is CASSLGLADNEQFF. The CDR3 nucleotides are TGCGCCAGCAGCTTAGGACTAGCGGACAATGAGCAGTTCTTC.